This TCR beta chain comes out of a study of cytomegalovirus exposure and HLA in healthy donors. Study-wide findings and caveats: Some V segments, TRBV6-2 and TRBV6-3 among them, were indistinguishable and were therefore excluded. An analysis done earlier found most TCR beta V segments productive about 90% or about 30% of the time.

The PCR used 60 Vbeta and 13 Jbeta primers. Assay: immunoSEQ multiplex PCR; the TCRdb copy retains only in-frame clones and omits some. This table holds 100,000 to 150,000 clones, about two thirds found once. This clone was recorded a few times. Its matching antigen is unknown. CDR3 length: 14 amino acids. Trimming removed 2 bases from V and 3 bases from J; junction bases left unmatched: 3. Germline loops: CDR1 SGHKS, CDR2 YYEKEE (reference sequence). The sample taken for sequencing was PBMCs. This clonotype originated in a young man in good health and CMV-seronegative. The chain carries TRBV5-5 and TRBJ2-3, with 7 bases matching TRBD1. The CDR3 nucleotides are TGTGCCAGCAGCTTAGGACAGGCGACAGATACGCAGTATTTT. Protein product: CASSLGQATDTQYF.